Described below is a single T cell receptor beta chain sequence and its context. The antigen remains undetermined. The record originates from a study of cytomegalovirus exposure and HLA in healthy donors. Across the whole study: Membership in the Caucasian-associated ancestry cluster was found for about four fifths of around 380 genotyped donors.

PCR amplification relied on 60 Vbeta primers (plus 13 Jbeta primers). Original processing methods: Roughly 10 million shared chains were among approximately 87 million unique TCR beta chains counted in a later analysis. Here immunoSEQ multiplex PCR was the method, and the copy in TCRdb shows in-frame clones only, minus some. V and J calls and clone size are given by that table; D and trimming were obtained from the DNA. The data show a few hundred thousand clones, with around nine tenths seen just once and 1.5% to 2% held by the top ten. Trimming removed 5 bases from V and 1 base from J; junction bases left unmatched: 8. Germline V gives CDR1 MDHEN, CDR2 SYDVKM. This CDR3 spans 16 amino acids. Study-wide results and limits: Later analysis identified a missense DCLRE1C variant that was linked to TCR beta V- and J-gene trimming. Later analysis reportedly placed an Asian-associated ancestry cluster below the roughly 700-donor mean in N-insertions.

The sample was PBMCs. The sequence derives from a girl aged 2 to 9 in good health and CMV-seronegative. The chain is built from TRBV28 and TRBJ2-3, with TRBD1 identical over 8 bases. CDR3 in DNA: TGTGCCAGCAGTAAACCGACGGGACAGGGCACAGATACGCAGTATTTT. Amino acid sequence: CASSKPTGQGTDTQYF.